These T cell receptor beta chains were read from a single sample in a study of T cells expressing NK-cell markers. TCRdb reprocessed the 5' RACE reads; each CDR3 protein has one entry and no DNA is given. The listing records some 300,000 distinct CDR3 sequences. Sequencing was done on a sample of blood T cells: a sorted CD56 or NKG2C T cell subset, CD4+ or CD8+ T cells, or bulk PBMC T cells (not recorded which). Receptors originate from a man younger than 35 in good health. Both conserved end residues are part of each CDR3.

V gene: TRBV4-2; J gene: TRBJ2-4; CDR3 protein: CASSQMAGTRENIQYF
V gene: TRBV19; J gene: TRBJ1-2; CDR3 protein: CASSTDSRPNYGYTF
V gene: TRBV12-3/TRBV12-4; J gene: TRBJ2-1; CDR3 protein: CASAFSLAGGTGSEQFF
V gene: TRBV6-2/TRBV6-3; J gene: TRBJ1-2; CDR3 protein: CASNLSGQVGYTF
V gene: TRBV6-2/TRBV6-3; J gene: TRBJ2-7; CDR3 protein: CASRQTGTSEQYF
V gene: TRBV29-1; J gene: TRBJ1-2; CDR3 protein: CSYQDGTYGYTF
V gene: TRBV19; J gene: TRBJ1-5; CDR3 protein: CASTPTGDGNQPQHF
V gene: TRBV10-3; J gene: TRBJ2-6; CDR3 protein: CASFAGGFSGANVLTF
V gene: TRBV19; J gene: TRBJ1-6; CDR3 protein: CASNTGVGGSPLHF
V gene: TRBV5-1; J gene: TRBJ2-1; CDR3 protein: CASSGGRASYNEQFF
V gene: TRBV12-3/TRBV12-4; J gene: TRBJ2-1; CDR3 protein: CASSLGPLGGDEQFF
V gene: TRBV6-2/TRBV6-3; J gene: TRBJ2-1; CDR3 protein: CASSARMTSGTDPAQFF
V gene: TRBV10-3; J gene: TRBJ2-7; CDR3 protein: CAISIDGAGEQYF
V gene: TRBV12-3/TRBV12-4; J gene: TRBJ2-1; CDR3 protein: CASSPRGGTGGNNEQFF
V gene: TRBV7-6; J gene: TRBJ2-5; CDR3 protein: CASGDAFQETQYF
V gene: TRBV5-4; J gene: TRBJ1-4; CDR3 protein: CASSKGEGGEKLFF
V gene: TRBV27; J gene: TRBJ2-4; CDR3 protein: CASSLVGVGVKNIQYF
V gene: TRBV7-9; J gene: TRBJ2-3; CDR3 protein: CASNKWGTRSTDTQYF
V gene: TRBV12-3/TRBV12-4; J gene: TRBJ2-5; CDR3 protein: CASSPPYPLQETQYF
V gene: TRBV10-1; J gene: TRBJ2-3; CDR3 protein: CASSLASGTDTQYF
V gene: TRBV29-1; J gene: TRBJ2-4; CDR3 protein: CSVARTGNDKNIQYF
V gene: TRBV12-3/TRBV12-4; J gene: TRBJ2-6; CDR3 protein: CASSLRQLSGANVLTF
V gene: TRBV12-3/TRBV12-4; J gene: TRBJ2-3; CDR3 protein: CASSPGRTVLYTDTQYF
V gene: TRBV12-3/TRBV12-4; J gene: TRBJ1-5; CDR3 protein: CASKPGPEQPQHF
V gene: TRBV30; J gene: TRBJ1-5; CDR3 protein: CAWSAASNQPQHF
V gene: TRBV20-1; J gene: TRBJ2-1; CDR3 protein: CSARDVARRGEQFF
V gene: TRBV10-3; J gene: TRBJ2-5; CDR3 protein: CAIRNTLKETQYF
V gene: TRBV7-2; J gene: TRBJ2-7; CDR3 protein: CASSSKSYEQYF
V gene: TRBV4-2; J gene: TRBJ1-1; CDR3 protein: CASSQDGLLLNTEAFF
V gene: TRBV3-1; J gene: TRBJ2-1; CDR3 protein: CASSHGDRGSNEQFF
V gene: TRBV5-6; J gene: TRBJ1-1; CDR3 protein: CASSGQLNTEAFF
V gene: TRBV7-2; J gene: TRBJ2-1; CDR3 protein: CASSLVRRVDEQFF
V gene: TRBV4-2; J gene: TRBJ1-2; CDR3 protein: CASSRENGGNYGYTF
V gene: TRBV12-3/TRBV12-4; J gene: TRBJ1-5; CDR3 protein: CASMRGNQPQHF
V gene: TRBV7-2; J gene: TRBJ2-5; CDR3 protein: CASSLARTEQETQYF
V gene: TRBV7-2; J gene: TRBJ2-7; CDR3 protein: CASSPLSGSQSYEQYF
V gene: TRBV18; J gene: TRBJ2-7; CDR3 protein: CASSPGGPKYEQYF
V gene: TRBV7-8; J gene: TRBJ2-2; CDR3 protein: CASRVNTGELFF
V gene: TRBV5-5; J gene: TRBJ1-2; CDR3 protein: CASSLDGGALYGYTF
V gene: TRBV9; J gene: TRBJ2-1; CDR3 protein: CASSVAPASSSYNEQFF
V gene: TRBV20-1; J gene: TRBJ2-7; CDR3 protein: CSSEDRAYEQYF
V gene: TRBV20-1; J gene: TRBJ1-2; CDR3 protein: CSADHRVKGGYTF
V gene: TRBV20-1; J gene: TRBJ2-1; CDR3 protein: CSAWTSGRSYNEQFF
V gene: TRBV19; J gene: TRBJ2-1; CDR3 protein: CASSQRGSVNNEQFF
V gene: TRBV29-1; J gene: TRBJ1-4; CDR3 protein: CSVGTGPKLFF
V gene: TRBV20-1; J gene: TRBJ1-5; CDR3 protein: CSAGGQGGQPQHF
V gene: TRBV4-2; J gene: TRBJ1-1; CDR3 protein: CASSSQRGDAAFF
V gene: TRBV12-3/TRBV12-4; J gene: TRBJ2-5; CDR3 protein: CASTPRHFQETQYF